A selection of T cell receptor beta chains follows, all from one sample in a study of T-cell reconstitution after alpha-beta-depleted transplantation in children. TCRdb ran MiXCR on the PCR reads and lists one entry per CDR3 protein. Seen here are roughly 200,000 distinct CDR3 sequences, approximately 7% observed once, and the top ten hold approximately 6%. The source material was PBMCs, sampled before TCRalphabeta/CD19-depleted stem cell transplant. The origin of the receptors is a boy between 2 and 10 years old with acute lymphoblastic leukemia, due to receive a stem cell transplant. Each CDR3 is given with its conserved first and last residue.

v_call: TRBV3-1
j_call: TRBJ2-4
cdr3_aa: CASSQDPLLAKNIQYF

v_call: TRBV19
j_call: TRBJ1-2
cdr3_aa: CASSTDGQGGYTF

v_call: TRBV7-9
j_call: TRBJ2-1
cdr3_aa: CASRHELAGRDEQFF

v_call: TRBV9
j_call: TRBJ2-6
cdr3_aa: CASSHPGQGNSGANVLTF

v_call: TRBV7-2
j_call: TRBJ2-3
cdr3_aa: CASSFPSGMTDTQYF

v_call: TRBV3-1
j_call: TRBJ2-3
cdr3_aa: CASSPREREMAQYF

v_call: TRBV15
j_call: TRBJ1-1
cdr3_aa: CATSRRTGDGNEAFF

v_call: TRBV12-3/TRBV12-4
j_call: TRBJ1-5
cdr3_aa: CASGHNQPQHF

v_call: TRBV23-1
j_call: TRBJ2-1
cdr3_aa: CASSQDDRVFGTYNEQFF

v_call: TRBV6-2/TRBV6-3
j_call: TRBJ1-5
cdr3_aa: CASSFSQQPQHF